This T cell receptor (beta chain) was obtained from a study of cytomegalovirus exposure and HLA in healthy donors. Trimming took 4 bases from V and 5 from J; bases not matched to a gene: 10. Germline V lookup: CDR1 SGHDT, CDR2 YYEEEE. This CDR3 contains 15 residues. PCR involved 60 Vbeta and 13 Jbeta primers. Generated by immunoSEQ multiplex PCR, the TCRdb table keeps only in-frame clones and is missing some. The table lists some 180,000 clones, approximately 70% of them singletons, with 1.8% in the top ten. Sequencing was performed on PBMCs. This clonotype was sampled from a woman aged 30 to 39 in good health and CMV-seronegative. The genes are TRBV5-6 and TRBJ2-5, with 8 bases identical to TRBD1. CDR3 coding DNA: TGTGCCAGCAGCAGGGTTACAGGGGGTGGGGAGACCCAGTACTTC. The encoded protein is CASSRVTGGGETQYF.